These 23 T cell receptor beta chains came from one sample sequenced in a study of blood T cell repertoires in COVID-19. The table came from immunoSEQ multiplex PCR; TCRdb's copy has only in-frame clones and leaves some out. In the table there are more than 200,000 clones, around 86% of which are singletons. The sample taken for sequencing was peripheral blood. The receptors come from a woman in her 50s with COVID-19, enrolled during active disease.

The chain employs TRBV30 and TRBJ1-2; D not resolved. The germline V gene encodes CDR1 GTSNPN and CDR2 SVGIG (reference sequence). The CDR3 sequence is 15 residues long. Trimming took off 5 bases at V and 0 bases at J, with 16 bases between the two ends. DNA for the CDR3: TGTGCCTGGCGCTACCCCGAGCTTTCTAACTATGGCTACACCTTC. Protein product: CAWRYPELSNYGYTF.

About this clone itself: One junction end does not reproduce the germline sequence, and a read error may be involved. This chain joins TRBV5-1 and TRBJ2-3; maybe TRBD2 (5 bases). This CDR3 has 14 amino acids. Per the germline V gene, CDR1 is SGHRS and CDR2 is YFSETQ. This CDR3 is CASSFDSDTYTQYF. The DNA for the CDR3 is TGCGCCAGCAGCTTCGATAGCGACACATATACGCAGTATTTT.

V is TRBV6-1 and J is TRBJ2-1; TRBD2 aligns across 10 bases. V gave up 1 base and J gave up 6 bases; unmatched junction bases: 3. CDR3 length equals 15 residues. CDR1 and CDR2 (germline): MNHNS, SASEGT. The CDR3 loop reads CASSEGTSGPNEQFF. CDR3 DNA: TGTGCCAGCAGTGAAGGGACTAGCGGTCCCAATGAGCAGTTCTTC.

The V call is TRBV10-3, the J call TRBJ2-7, with TRBD1 matching over 9 bases. V lost 0 bases to trimming and J lost 3 bases; unmatched junction nucleotides: 9. Germline V gene sequence: CDR1 ENHRY, CDR2 SYGVKD. This CDR3 has 17 residues. CDR3 DNA: TGTGCCATCAGTGAGTCGAATGCGGGGACAGGGTACTACGAGCAGTACTTC. This codes for CAISESNAGTGYYEQYF.

This clone was picked up a small number of times. V and J are TRBV5-1 and TRBJ1-1, with D unresolved. Germline values: CDR1 SGHRS, CDR2 YFSETQ. The CDR3 extends over 14 amino acids. V was clipped by 0 bases and J by 3 bases, with 9 bases between them. Here the CDR3 reads CASSLAKSDTEAFF. CDR3 bases: TGCGCCAGCAGCTTGGCAAAGTCGGACACTGAAGCTTTCTTT. Complete variable domain (other parts from reference TRBV5-1 and TRBJ1-1): KAGVTQTPRYLIKTRGQQVTLSCSPISGHRSVSWYQQTPGQGLQFLFEYFSETQRNKGNFPGRFSGRQFSNSRSEMNVSTLELGDSALYLCASSLAKSDTEAFFGQGTRLTVV.

In regard to this clone: A read error may account for a junction end that differs from germline. The rearrangement links TRBV5-1 to TRBJ2-3; 10 bases map to TRBD2. The CDR3 loop spans 13 amino acids. Germline-derived CDR1 and CDR2 are SGHRS and YFSETQ. CDR3 sequence (DNA): TGCGCCAGCAGCCAAAGCACTAGCGGGGAAAGGAATTTT. It translates to CASSQSTSGERNF.

This chain connects TRBV28 to TRBJ2-7, with D perhaps TRBD1 (6 bases). V was shortened by 6 bases and J by 9 bases, with 12 bases between the two germline ends. CDR3 length: 11 amino acids. Germline CDR1 and CDR2: MDHEN and SYDVKM. CDR3 in amino acids: CASSQGFLQYF. Here the CDR3 DNA reads TGTGCCAGCAGCCAGGGGTTCCTGCAGTACTTC.

This clone was seen a few times. The V call is TRBV7-9, the J call TRBJ1-6; no clear D. The CDR3 is 15 residues long. Trimming removed 6 bases at V and 0 bases at J, with 9 bases between. Germline loops: CDR1 SEHNR, CDR2 FQNEAQ (reference sequence). The CDR3 DNA is TGTGCCAGCAGTCCGTTCGGCTCCTATAATTCACCCCTCCACTTT. Translating gives CASSPFGSYNSPLHF.

The table lists this clone with a few counts. For the CDR3, the DNA is TGCGCCAGCAGCTTAGAGGGGACAGTCTCTGGAAACACCATATATTTT. It is translated as CASSLEGTVSGNTIYF. The chain combines TRBV5-1 with TRBJ1-3, with 7 bases lining up with TRBD1. The CDR3 totals 16 residues. CDR1 and CDR2 (germline): SGHRS, YFSETQ. The V segment lost 2 bases and the J segment 0 bases; nucleotides outside the gene matches: 5.

The chain uses TRBV27 and TRBJ1-5; TRBD1 matches at 7 bases. The J segment lost 4 bases and the V segment lost 6 bases, leaving 12 bases of the junction unmatched. Germline V CDR1 and CDR2: MNHEY, SMNVEV (reference sequence). This CDR3 comprises 16 residues. CDR3 region: CASSRETGFSNQPQHF. CDR3 nucleotides: TGTGCCAGCAGCCGAGAGACAGGGTTTTCTAATCAGCCCCAGCATTTT.

V is TRBV5-5 and J is TRBJ1-1; 8 bases are a match to TRBD1. Losses at the gene ends were 1 base for V and 0 bases for J; bases not matched to a gene: 8. This CDR3 is built from 17 residues. Germline V gene lookup returns CDR1 SGHKS and CDR2 YYEKEE (reference sequence). CDR3 DNA: TGTGCCAGCAGCTTGAGTCCGACAGGGGTAATGAACACTGAAGCTTTCTTT. It translates to CASSLSPTGVMNTEAFF.

The chain employs TRBV15 and TRBJ1-1; TRBD1 matches at 8 bases. V lost 1 base, J lost 10 bases, and 2 bases stayed unmatched. Germline-derived CDR1 and CDR2 are LNHNV and YYDKDF (reference sequence). This CDR3 is 12 amino acids long. CDR3 protein: CATSRGQGLAFF. In DNA, the CDR3 is TGTGCCACCAGCAGAGGACAGGGGTTAGCTTTCTTT. Drawing the rest from reference TRBV15 and TRBJ1-1, the complete variable domain is DAMVIQNPRYQVTQFGKPVTLSCSQTLNHNVMYWYQQKSSQAPKLLFHYYDKDFNNEADTPDNFQSRRPNTSFCFLDIRSPGLGDTAMYLCATSRGQGLAFFGQGTRLTVV.

The chain employs TRBV5-1 and TRBJ2-1, with 11 bases matching TRBD1. The V gene's germline CDR1 is SGHRS and CDR2 YFSETQ. With V trimmed by 5 bases and J by 8 bases, 9 bases remained unmatched. The CDR3 is made up of 15 amino acids. CDR3 in amino acids: CASRPRTGGLDEQFF. The CDR3 bases are TGCGCCAGCAGACCAAGGACAGGGGGCTTGGATGAGCAGTTCTTC.

This chain links TRBV5-1 with TRBJ2-5; TRBD1 aligns across 8 bases. The CDR3 runs 15 residues. Germline loops: CDR1 SGHRS, CDR2 YFSETQ. The V and J ends lost 1 base and 4 bases, in that order; junction bases with no gene match: 6. The CDR3 bases are TGCGCCAGCAGCTTGACCACAGGGGGATTAGAGACCCAGTACTTC. It codes for CASSLTTGGLETQYF.

This clone has at least ten counts. The gene calls are TRBV15 and TRBJ2-7, with 8 bases lining up with TRBD1. The trim removed 0 bases at V and 5 bases at J, leaving 6 bases unmatched. Germline V lookup: CDR1 LNHNV, CDR2 YYDKDF (reference sequence). This CDR3 is 15 amino acids long. CDR3 DNA: TGTGCCACCAGCAGAGATCAGGGGGCGGAGAACGAGCAGTACTTC. Residues: CATSRDQGAENEQYF.

The chain has TRBV18 and TRBJ2-7; D is ambiguous. The CDR3 sequence is 11 residues long. Germline CDR1 KGHSH, CDR2 LQKENI. V shed 2 bases and J shed 5 bases, with 4 bases lying between them. CDR3 region: CASSPDNEQYF. CDR3 sequence (DNA): TGTGCCAGCTCACCAGACAACGAGCAGTACTTC.

This chain links TRBV3-1 (or the pseudogene TRBV3-2) with TRBJ1-2; possibly TRBD1 for D (6 bases). This CDR3 spans 15 amino acids. V lost 3 bases to trimming and J lost 8 bases, with 19 bases between them. Looked up from germline, CDR1 is LGHDT and CDR2 is YNNKEL (reference sequence). CDR3 region: CASSQDFGTLQGYTF. The CDR3 DNA sequence: TGTGCCAGCAGCCAGGACTTCGGGACACTGCAAGGCTACACCTTC.

The J gene is TRBJ2-1, the V gene TRBV7-2, with D perhaps matching TRBD1 (6 bases). The germline CDR1 and CDR2 sequences are SGHTA and FQGNSA. This CDR3 region has 18 residues. Trimming stripped 10 bases from V and 4 bases from J, with 29 bases between. The CDR3, as DNA: TGTGCCACCCTCGGGTCAGGGGCAGGGGATGGGATATACAATGAGCAGTTCTTC. Its translation is CATLGSGAGDGIYNEQFF.

The chain uses TRBV20-1 and TRBJ1-5, with 10 nucleotides matching TRBD1. The germline CDR1 and CDR2 sequences are DFQATT and SNEGSKA (reference sequence). After removal of 3 bases from V and 3 bases from J, the junction contained 2 bases not matched to a gene. This CDR3 comprises 14 residues. The CDR3 DNA follows: TGCAGTGCTAGTGGGACAGGGGTCAATCAGCCCCAGCATTTT. Its translation is CSASGTGVNQPQHF.

In its sample, this clone was seen a few times. CDR3 coding DNA: TGTGCTAGTGGTTTGGTCCTCCTTGGTGAGGGAGGCGATAATTCACCCCTCCACTTT. Its translation is CASGLVLLGEGGDNSPLHF. The chain employs TRBV12-5 and TRBJ1-6; D ambiguous. CDR1 and CDR2 from the germline V gene are LGHNT and FRNRAP. The CDR3 extends over 19 amino acids. Trimming left V 0 bases short and J 5 bases short, with 20 bases between.

The rearrangement links TRBV9 to TRBJ2-2, with TRBD1 as a possible D gene (6 bases). This CDR3 contains 17 residues. In germline, CDR1 is SGDLS, CDR2 YYNGEE. Trimming took 4 bases from V and 1 from J, leaving 17 bases between them. CDR3 loop: CASSSHRGGQNTGELFF. The CDR3 DNA reads as TGTGCCAGCAGCTCTCACCGAGGGGGACAGAACACCGGGGAGCTGTTTTTT.

This clone was picked up one time. J is TRBJ2-1 and V is TRBV30; D remains ambiguous. V was cut by 4 bases and J by 6 bases, with 13 bases left in between. This CDR3 has 13 amino acids. Germline V gene data show CDR1 as GTSNPN and CDR2 as SVGIG (reference sequence). The CDR3 nucleotides read TGTGCCTGGATGTCCGGCCGGGTCAATGAGCAGTTCTTC. Protein: CAWMSGRVNEQFF. Complete variable domain (other parts from reference TRBV30 and TRBJ2-1): SQTIHQWPATLVQPVGSPLSLECTVEGTSNPNLYWYRQAAGRGLQLLFYSVGIGQISSEVPQNLSASRPQDRQFILSSKKLLLSDSGFYLCAWMSGRVNEQFFGPGTRLTVL.

The chain recombines TRBV11-3 with TRBJ1-1; D not certain. V was shortened by 0 bases and J by 5 bases, with 4 bases between the two germline ends. Germline CDR1 and CDR2: SGHNT and YENEEA. The CDR3 is 12 amino acids. The CDR3 reads CASSLDQTEAFF. CDR3 coding DNA: TGTGCCAGCAGCTTAGATCAGACTGAAGCTTTCTTT.